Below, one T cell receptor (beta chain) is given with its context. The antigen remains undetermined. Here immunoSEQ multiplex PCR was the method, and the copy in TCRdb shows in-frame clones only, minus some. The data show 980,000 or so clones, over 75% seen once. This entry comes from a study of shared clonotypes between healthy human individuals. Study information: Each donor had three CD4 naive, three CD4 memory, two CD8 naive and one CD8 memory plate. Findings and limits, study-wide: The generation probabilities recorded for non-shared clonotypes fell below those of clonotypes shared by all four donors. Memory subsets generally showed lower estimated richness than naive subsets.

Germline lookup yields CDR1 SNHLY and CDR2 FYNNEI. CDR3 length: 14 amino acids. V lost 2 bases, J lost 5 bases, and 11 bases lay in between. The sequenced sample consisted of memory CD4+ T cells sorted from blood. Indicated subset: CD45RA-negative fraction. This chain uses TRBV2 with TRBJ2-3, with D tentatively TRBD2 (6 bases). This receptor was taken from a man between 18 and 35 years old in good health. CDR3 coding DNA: TGTGCCAGCAGTGAACGTGGGGGGAGAGATACGCAGTATTTT. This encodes CASSERGGRDTQYF.